The clone carrying this T cell receptor beta chain was found a few times. No antigen is known for it. CDR3 length equals 14 residues. With V trimmed by 2 bases and J by 6 bases, 6 bases remained unmatched. Germline V lookup: CDR1 DFQATT, CDR2 SNEGSKA (reference sequence). TCRdb reprocessed the 5' RACE reads with MiXCR, giving one entry per CDR3 protein. The profile shows roughly 200,000 distinct CDR3 sequences, 16% of them singletons. These data belong to a study of T-cell memory formation after mild COVID-19. Findings of the study overall: Clones that got smaller from day 15 to 85 had even CD4/CD8, while clones growing later tipped toward CD4+.

The genes are TRBV20-1 and TRBJ1-1; TRBD1 agrees at 10 bases. The sample consisted of PBMCs or a T cell subset sorted from them (not recorded which). The TCR originated in an adult woman who had mild COVID-19 (a few samples of this study predate the infection). Cell type and time point are not known. CDR3 DNA: TGCAGTGCTAGAAGACAGGGGGCTTTGGCTGAAGCTTTCTTT. It yields the protein CSARRQGALAEAFF.